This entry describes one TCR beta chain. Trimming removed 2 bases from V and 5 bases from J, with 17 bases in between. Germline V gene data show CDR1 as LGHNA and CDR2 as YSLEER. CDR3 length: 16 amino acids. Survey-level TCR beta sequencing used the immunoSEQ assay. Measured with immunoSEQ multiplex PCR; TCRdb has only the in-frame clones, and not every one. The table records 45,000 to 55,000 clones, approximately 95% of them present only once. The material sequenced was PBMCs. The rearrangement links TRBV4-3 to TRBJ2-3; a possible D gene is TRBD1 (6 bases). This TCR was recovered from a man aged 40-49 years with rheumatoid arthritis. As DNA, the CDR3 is TGCGCCAGCAGCCAACACTCCCAGGCCAGGGGAGATACGCAGTATTTT. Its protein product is CASSQHSQARGDTQYF.